The 12 T cell receptor beta chains given below trace back to one sample, sequenced in a study of early T cells in non-severe SARS-CoV-2 infection. TCRdb redid the calling of the 5' RACE reads with MiXCR, one entry per CDR3 protein. Here the sample spans about 42,000 distinct CDR3 sequences, approximately 7.1% being singletons. The specimen was whole blood. These receptors all stem from an adult who was a healthcare worker with PCR-confirmed SARS-CoV-2 infection or an uninfected control (not recorded which).

This clonotype was seen many times. V is TRBV6-5 and J is TRBJ1-6; TRBD1 matches at 7 bases. From germline, CDR1 is MNHEY and CDR2 SVGAGI. Trimming removed 6 bases from V and 7 bases from J; junction bases left unmatched: 6. The CDR3 extends over 14 amino acids. The CDR3, as DNA: TGTGCCAGCAGCCGAGACAGGGCCAATTCACCCCTCCACTTT. It translates to CASSRDRANSPLHF.

This clonotype was observed many times. This sequence joins TRBV29-1 and TRBJ2-3; maybe TRBD2 (7 bases). The germline V gene has CDR1 SQVTM and CDR2 ANQGSEA. V was clipped by 6 bases and J by 0 bases, with 16 bases between them. The CDR3 spans 15 residues. The CDR3 nucleotides are TGCAGCGTGATGGGGGGGGGCGGCAGCACAGATACGCAGTATTTT. Protein sequence: CSVMGGGGSTDTQYF.

The V call is TRBV10-3, the J call TRBJ2-7; a possible D gene is TRBD2 (5 bases). The CDR3 runs to 16 residues. V was cut by 4 bases and J by 1 base, with 17 bases left in between. CDR1 and CDR2 (germline): ENHRY, SYGVKD. The CDR3 protein is CAISGTGLPMSYEQYF. The CDR3 DNA reads TGTGCCATCAGTGGAACCGGACTTCCGATGTCCTACGAGCAGTACTTC.

Many counts were recorded for this clonotype. This sequence joins TRBV30 and TRBJ2-7; D is unclear. Germline V CDR1 and CDR2: GTSNPN, SVGIG (reference sequence). This CDR3 comprises 13 residues. V lost 0 bases to trimming and J lost 0 bases, with 6 bases between them. The CDR3 DNA follows: TGTGCCTGGAGTGTCAGCCGCTCCTACGAGCAGTACTTC. This codes for CAWSVSRSYEQYF.

This clonotype has only a few counts. DNA for the CDR3: TGTGCCAGCAGACTAGCGGGGGTCACCGGGGAGCTGTTTTTT. This codes for CASRLAGVTGELFF. This chain links TRBV7-9 with TRBJ2-2; 11 nucleotides line up with TRBD2. The V and J ends lost 6 bases and 4 bases, in that order; junction bases with no gene match: 1. The CDR3 contains 14 residues. Germline V gene lookup returns CDR1 SEHNR and CDR2 FQNEAQ (reference sequence).

In this sample, this clonotype turned up a few times. The V call is TRBV5-1, the J call TRBJ1-6; D is perhaps TRBD1 (6 bases). The germline V gene has CDR1 SGHRS and CDR2 YFSETQ. V was pared by 0 bases and J by 10 bases, with 14 bases between. CDR3 size: 15 residues. CDR3 bases: TGCGCCAGCAGCTTGGAACTACAGGGAAACTCACCCCTCCACTTT. Amino acids: CASSLELQGNSPLHF.

This clonotype turned up a few times. The J gene is TRBJ1-4, the V gene TRBV12-5; D may be TRBD1 (5 bases). Trimming removed 2 bases at V and 8 bases at J, with 9 bases between. Germline assignment: CDR1 LGHNT and CDR2 FRNRAP. This CDR3 is built from 13 residues. The DNA for the CDR3 is TGTGCTAGTGGTTTGTCAGGGCGGGAAAAACTGTTTTTT. Encoded protein: CASGLSGREKLFF.

This clonotype was seen only a few times. The rearrangement links TRBV5-1 to TRBJ2-7; 7 positions agree with TRBD1. V lost 0 bases, J lost 4 bases, and 4 bases stayed unmatched. Per germline, CDR1 SGHRS and CDR2 YFSETQ. The CDR3 loop spans 14 amino acids. The DNA of the CDR3 is TGCGCCAGCAGCTTGGAGGGACAGATATACGAGCAGTACTTC. As protein: CASSLEGQIYEQYF.

Ten or more counts support this clonotype. The chain carries TRBV5-1 and TRBJ2-1, with unresolved D. The CDR3 is 14 amino acids. Trimming shortened V by 4 bases and J by 5 bases, and 13 bases separated the two germline ends. Germline V gene sequence: CDR1 SGHRS, CDR2 YFSETQ. The CDR3 nucleotides are TGCGCCAGCAGCGATCATTTGCGCAACAATGAGCAGTTCTTC. Its translation is CASSDHLRNNEQFF.

The chain carries TRBV3-1 and TRBJ1-4; D unresolved. CDR3 size: 15 residues. CDR1 LGHDT and CDR2 YNNKEL come from the germline V gene (reference sequence). Trimming removed 1 base from V and 4 bases from J, with 10 bases in between. The CDR3 nucleotides read TGTGCCAGCAGCCAAGGTGGGGAAATTAATGAAAAACTGTTTTTT. As protein: CASSQGGEINEKLFF.

V is TRBV12-3 or TRBV12-4 and J is TRBJ1-2, with D maybe TRBD1 (5 bases). This CDR3 contains 12 residues. With 6 bases removed from V and 4 bases from J, the gap between germline ends came to 9 bases. The CDR3, as DNA: TGTGCCAGCAGGCCTGACAGCTATGGCTACACCTTC. Protein: CASRPDSYGYTF.

The chain joins TRBV6-6 to TRBJ2-7; TRBD1 matches at 7 bases. Trimming took 6 bases from V and 2 from J; bases not matched to a gene: 4. The CDR3 spans 13 residues. Germline V lookup: CDR1 MNHNY, CDR2 SVGAGI (reference sequence). The CDR3 DNA reads TGTGCCAGCAGACCGGGACAGACCTACGAGCAGTACTTC. Encoded protein: CASRPGQTYEQYF.